The clone carrying this T cell receptor beta chain has a handful of counts. TCRdb independently ran MiXCR on the RT-PCR reads; one entry per CDR3 protein. The sample holds 200,000 to 250,000 distinct CDR3 sequences, less than 15% seen once. This CDR3 region has 17 residues. From germline, CDR1 is LGHNA and CDR2 YNFKEQ. Trimming left V 0 bases short and J 1 base short, with 14 bases between. This record belongs to a study of patients and donors after allogeneic stem cell transplantation. The V call is TRBV4-2, the J call TRBJ2-3; D unclear. This TCR was recovered from a human donor who was either an allogeneic HSCT recipient or a stem cell or donor lymphocyte infusion donor (not recorded which). It is not recorded whose cells these are; they may come from a transplant donor. Sequencing was performed on blood, either unsorted or a sorted T cell fraction (not recorded which). The CDR3 spells CASSQEGGAGGTDTQYF. The CDR3 DNA reads TGTGCCAGCAGCCAAGAGGGCGGCGCAGGAGGCACAGATACGCAGTATTTT.